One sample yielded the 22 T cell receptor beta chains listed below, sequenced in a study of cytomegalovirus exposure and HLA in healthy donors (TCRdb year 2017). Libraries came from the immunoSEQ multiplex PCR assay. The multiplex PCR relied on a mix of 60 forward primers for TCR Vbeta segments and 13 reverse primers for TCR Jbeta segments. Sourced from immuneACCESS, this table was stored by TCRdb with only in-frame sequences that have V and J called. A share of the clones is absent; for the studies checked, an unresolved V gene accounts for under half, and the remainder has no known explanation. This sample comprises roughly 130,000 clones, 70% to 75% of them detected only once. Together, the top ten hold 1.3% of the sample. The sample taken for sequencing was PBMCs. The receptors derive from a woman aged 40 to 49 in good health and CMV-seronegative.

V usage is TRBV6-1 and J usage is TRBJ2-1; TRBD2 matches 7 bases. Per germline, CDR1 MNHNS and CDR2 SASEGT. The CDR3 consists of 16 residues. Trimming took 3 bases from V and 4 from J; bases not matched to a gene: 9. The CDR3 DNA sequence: TGTGCCAGCAGTGACGGGGAGGGTTGGGATTACAATGAGCAGTTCTTC. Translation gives CASSDGEGWDYNEQFF.

The CDR3 sequence: CASSPRTGYEQYF. CDR3 nucleotide sequence: TGTGCCAGCAGCCCGCGGACAGGCTACGAGCAGTACTTC. The chain is built from TRBV7-9 and TRBJ2-7; TRBD1 matches 7 bases. V lost 5 bases to trimming and J lost 3 bases; unmatched junction nucleotides: 4. This CDR3 is built from 13 residues. Germline CDR1 and CDR2: SEHNR and FQNEAQ (reference sequence). Looking up the rest from reference TRBV7-9 and TRBJ2-7 gives the full variable domain: DTGVSQNPRHKITKRGQNVTFRCDPISEHNRLYWYRQTLGQGPEFLTYFQNEAQLEKSRLLSDRFSAERPKGSFSTLEIQRTEQGDSAMYLCASSPRTGYEQYFGPGTRLTVT.

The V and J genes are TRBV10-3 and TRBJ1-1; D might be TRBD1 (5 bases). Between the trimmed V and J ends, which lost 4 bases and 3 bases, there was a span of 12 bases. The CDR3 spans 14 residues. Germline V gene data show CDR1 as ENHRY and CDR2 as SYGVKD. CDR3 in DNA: TGTGCCATCAGTGGCAGGGCATGGGACACTGAAGCTTTCTTT. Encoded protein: CAISGRAWDTEAFF.

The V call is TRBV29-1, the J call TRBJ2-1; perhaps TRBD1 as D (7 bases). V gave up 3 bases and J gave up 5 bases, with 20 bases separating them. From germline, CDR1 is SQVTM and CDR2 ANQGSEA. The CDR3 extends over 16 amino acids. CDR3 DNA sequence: TGCAGCGTTGAGGAAACTGCGGGACAGTCTGACAATGAGCAGTTCTTC. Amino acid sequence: CSVEETAGQSDNEQFF.

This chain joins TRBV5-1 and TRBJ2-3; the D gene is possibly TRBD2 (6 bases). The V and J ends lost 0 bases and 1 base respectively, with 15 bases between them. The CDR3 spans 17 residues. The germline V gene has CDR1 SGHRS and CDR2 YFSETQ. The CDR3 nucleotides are TGCGCCAGCAGCTTGGCCTACCTAGGCGGGGGCACAGATACGCAGTATTTT. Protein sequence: CASSLAYLGGGTDTQYF.

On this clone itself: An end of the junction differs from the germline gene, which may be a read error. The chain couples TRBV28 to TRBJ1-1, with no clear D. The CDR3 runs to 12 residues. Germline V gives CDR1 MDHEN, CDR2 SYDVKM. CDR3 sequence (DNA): TGTGCCAGCAGTTTAATCTCCCGTTCCCTGACATTT. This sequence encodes CASSLISRSLTF. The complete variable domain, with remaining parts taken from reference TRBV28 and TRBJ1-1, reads DVKVTQSSRYLVKRTGEKVFLECVQDMDHENMFWYRQDPGLGLRLIYFSYDVKMKEKGDIPEGYSVSREKKERFSLILESASTNQTSMYLCASSLISRSLTFGQGTRLTVV.

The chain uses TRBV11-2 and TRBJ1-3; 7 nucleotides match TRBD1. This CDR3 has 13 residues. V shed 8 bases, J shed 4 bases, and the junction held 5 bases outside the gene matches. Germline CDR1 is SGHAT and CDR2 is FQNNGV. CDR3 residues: CASGGDSGNTIYF. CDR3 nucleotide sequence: TGTGCCAGCGGAGGGGACAGCGGAAACACCATATATTTT.

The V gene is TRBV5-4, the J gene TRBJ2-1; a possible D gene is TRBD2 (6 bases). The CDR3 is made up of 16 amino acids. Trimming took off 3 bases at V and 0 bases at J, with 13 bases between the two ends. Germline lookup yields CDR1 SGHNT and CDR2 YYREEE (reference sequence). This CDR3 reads CASSSADGSSYNEQFF. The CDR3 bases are TGTGCCAGCAGCTCCGCGGACGGGAGCTCCTACAATGAGCAGTTCTTC. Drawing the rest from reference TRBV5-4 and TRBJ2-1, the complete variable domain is ETGVTQSPTHLIKTRGQQVTLRCSSQSGHNTVSWYQQALGQGPQFIFQYYREEENGRGNFPPRFSGLQFPNYSSELNVNALELDDSALYLCASSSADGSSYNEQFFGPGTRLTVL.

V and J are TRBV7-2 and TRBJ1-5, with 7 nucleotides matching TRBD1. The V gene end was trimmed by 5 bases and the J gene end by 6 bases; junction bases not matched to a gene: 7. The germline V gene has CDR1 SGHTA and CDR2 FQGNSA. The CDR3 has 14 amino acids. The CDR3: CASSAPGGTQPQHF. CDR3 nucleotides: TGTGCCAGCAGCGCCCCAGGGGGAACTCAGCCCCAGCATTTT.

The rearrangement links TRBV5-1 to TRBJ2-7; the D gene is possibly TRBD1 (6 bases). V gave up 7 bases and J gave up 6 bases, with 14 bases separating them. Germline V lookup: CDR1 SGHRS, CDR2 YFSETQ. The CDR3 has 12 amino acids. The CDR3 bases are TGCGCCAGCGGAACCAACAGGGCCGAGCAGTACTTC. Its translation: CASGTNRAEQYF.

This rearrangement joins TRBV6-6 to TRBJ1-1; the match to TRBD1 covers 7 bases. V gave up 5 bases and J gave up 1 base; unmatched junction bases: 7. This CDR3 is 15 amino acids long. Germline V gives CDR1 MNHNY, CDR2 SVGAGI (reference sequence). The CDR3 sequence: CASSKQQGPNTEAFF. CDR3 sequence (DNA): TGTGCCAGCAGTAAACAACAGGGGCCGAACACTGAAGCTTTCTTT.

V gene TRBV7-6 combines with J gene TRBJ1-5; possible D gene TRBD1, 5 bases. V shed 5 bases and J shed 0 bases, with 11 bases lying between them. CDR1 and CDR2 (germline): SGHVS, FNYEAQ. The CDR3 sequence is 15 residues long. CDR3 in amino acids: CASSLGAGSNQPQHF. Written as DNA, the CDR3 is TGTGCCAGCAGCCTAGGGGCGGGTAGCAATCAGCCCCAGCATTTT.

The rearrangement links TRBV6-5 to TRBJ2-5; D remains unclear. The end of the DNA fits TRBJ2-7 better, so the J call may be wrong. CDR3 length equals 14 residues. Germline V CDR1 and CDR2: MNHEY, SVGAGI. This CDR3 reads CASSYSPAGYEQYF. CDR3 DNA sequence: TGTGCCAGCAGTTACTCTCCGGCAGGCTACGAGCAGTACTTC.

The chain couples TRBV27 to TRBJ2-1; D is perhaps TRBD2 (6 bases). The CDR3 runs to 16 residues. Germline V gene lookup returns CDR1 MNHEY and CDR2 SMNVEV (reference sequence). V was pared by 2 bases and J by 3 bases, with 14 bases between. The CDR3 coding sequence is TGTGCCAGCAGTTTAAGTTCGGGAGACAACTACAATGAGCAGTTCTTC. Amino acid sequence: CASSLSSGDNYNEQFF.

CDR3 residues: CASSFSDRRSPLHF. The CDR3, as DNA: TGTGCCAGCAGTTTCTCGGACAGGAGGTCACCCCTCCACTTT. The chain employs TRBV6-5 and TRBJ1-6; 7 bases align to TRBD1. The ends lost 4 bases at V and 10 bases at J; junction bases unmatched: 7. The length of the CDR3 is 14 residues. From germline, CDR1 is MNHEY and CDR2 SVGAGI.

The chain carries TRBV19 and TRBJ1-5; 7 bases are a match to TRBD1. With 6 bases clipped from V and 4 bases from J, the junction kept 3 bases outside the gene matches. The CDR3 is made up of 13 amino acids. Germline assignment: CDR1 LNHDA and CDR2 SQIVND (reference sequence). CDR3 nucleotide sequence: TGTGCCAGTAGAGACAGGGCGAATCAGCCCCAGCATTTT. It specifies CASRDRANQPQHF.

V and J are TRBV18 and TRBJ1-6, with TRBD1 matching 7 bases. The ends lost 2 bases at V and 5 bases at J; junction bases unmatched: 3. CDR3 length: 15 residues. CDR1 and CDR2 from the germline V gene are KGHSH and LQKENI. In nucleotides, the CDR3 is TGTGCCAGCTCACCATCGGGACAGAATAATTCACCCCTCCACTTT. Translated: CASSPSGQNNSPLHF. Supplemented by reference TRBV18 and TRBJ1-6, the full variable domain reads NAGVMQNPRHLVRRRGQEARLRCSPMKGHSHVYWYRQLPEEGLKFMVYLQKENIIDESGMPKERFSAEFPKEGPSILRIQQVVRGDSAAYFCASSPSGQNNSPLHFGNGTRLTVT.

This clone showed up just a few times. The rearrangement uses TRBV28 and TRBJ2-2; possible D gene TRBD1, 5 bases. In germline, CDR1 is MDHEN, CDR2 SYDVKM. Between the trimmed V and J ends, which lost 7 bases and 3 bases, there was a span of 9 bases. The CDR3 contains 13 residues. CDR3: CASIVRDTGELFF. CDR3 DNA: TGTGCCAGCATTGTCAGGGACACCGGGGAGCTGTTTTTT.

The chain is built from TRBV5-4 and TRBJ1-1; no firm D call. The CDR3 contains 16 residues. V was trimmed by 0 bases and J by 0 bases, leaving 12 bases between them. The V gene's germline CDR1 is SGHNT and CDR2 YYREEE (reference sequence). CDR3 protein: CASSLGLAQMNTEAFF. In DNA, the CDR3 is TGTGCCAGCAGCTTGGGATTGGCCCAAATGAACACTGAAGCTTTCTTT.

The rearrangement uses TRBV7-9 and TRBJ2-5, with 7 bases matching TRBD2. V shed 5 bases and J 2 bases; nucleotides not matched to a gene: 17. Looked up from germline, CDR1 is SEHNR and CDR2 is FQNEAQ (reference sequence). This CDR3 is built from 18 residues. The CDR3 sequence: CASSKRTRAMAYQETQYF. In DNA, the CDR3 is TGTGCCAGCAGCAAAAGGACTAGAGCCATGGCCTATCAAGAGACCCAGTACTTC. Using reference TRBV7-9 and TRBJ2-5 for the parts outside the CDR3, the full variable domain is DTGVSQNPRHKITKRGQNVTFRCDPISEHNRLYWYRQTLGQGPEFLTYFQNEAQLEKSRLLSDRFSAERPKGSFSTLEIQRTEQGDSAMYLCASSKRTRAMAYQETQYFGPGTRLLVL.

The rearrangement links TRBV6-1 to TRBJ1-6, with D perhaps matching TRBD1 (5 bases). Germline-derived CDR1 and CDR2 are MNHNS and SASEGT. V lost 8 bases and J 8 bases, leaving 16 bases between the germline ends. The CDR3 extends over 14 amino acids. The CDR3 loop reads CASSDSAIDSPLHF. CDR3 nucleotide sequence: TGTGCCAGCTCCGACAGTGCCATTGATTCACCCCTCCACTTT.

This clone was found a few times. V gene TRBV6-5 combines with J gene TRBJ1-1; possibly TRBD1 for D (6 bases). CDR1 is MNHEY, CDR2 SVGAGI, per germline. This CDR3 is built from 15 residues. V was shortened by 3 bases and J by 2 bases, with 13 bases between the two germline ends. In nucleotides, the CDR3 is TGTGCCAGCAGTTATTCTGCAGGGACAAACACTGAAGCTTTCTTT. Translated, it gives CASSYSAGTNTEAFF.